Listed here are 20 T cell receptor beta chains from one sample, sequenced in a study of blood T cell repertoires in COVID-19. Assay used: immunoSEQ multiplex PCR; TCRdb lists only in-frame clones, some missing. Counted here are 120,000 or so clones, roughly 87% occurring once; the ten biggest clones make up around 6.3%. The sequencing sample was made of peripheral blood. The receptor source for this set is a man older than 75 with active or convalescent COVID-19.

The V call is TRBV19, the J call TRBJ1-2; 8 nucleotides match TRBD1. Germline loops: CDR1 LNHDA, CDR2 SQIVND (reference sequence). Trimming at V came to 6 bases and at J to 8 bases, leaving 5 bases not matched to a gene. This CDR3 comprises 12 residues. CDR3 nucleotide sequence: TGTGCCAGTAGGGCGGGACAGGCCGGCTACACCTTC. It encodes CASRAGQAGYTF. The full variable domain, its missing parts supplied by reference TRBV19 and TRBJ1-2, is DGGITQSPKYLFRKEGQNVTLSCEQNLNHDAMYWYRQDPGQGLRLIYYSQIVNDFQKGDIAEGYSVSREKKESFPLTVTSAQKNPTAFYLCASRAGQAGYTFGSGTRLTVV.

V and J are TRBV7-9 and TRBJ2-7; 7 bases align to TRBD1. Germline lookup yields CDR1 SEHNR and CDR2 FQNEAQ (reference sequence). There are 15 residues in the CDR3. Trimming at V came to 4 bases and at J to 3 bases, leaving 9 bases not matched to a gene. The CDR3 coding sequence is TGTGCCAGCAGCTCGAGGACAGGAGAGGTCTACGAGCAGTACTTC. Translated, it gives CASSSRTGEVYEQYF.

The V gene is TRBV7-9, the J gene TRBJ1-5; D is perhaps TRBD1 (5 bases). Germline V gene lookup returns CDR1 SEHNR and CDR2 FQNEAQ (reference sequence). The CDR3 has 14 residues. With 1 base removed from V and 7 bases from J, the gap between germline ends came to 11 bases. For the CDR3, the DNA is TGTGCCAGCAGCTTAGGGGCAGGGAACCAGCCCCAGCATTTT. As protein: CASSLGAGNQPQHF.

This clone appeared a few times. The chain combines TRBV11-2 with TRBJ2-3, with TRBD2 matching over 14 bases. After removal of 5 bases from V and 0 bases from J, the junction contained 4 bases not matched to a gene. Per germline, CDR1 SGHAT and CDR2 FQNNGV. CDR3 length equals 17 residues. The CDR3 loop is CASSPGLAGASTDTQYF. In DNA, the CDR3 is TGTGCCAGCAGCCCGGGACTAGCGGGAGCTAGCACAGATACGCAGTATTTT.

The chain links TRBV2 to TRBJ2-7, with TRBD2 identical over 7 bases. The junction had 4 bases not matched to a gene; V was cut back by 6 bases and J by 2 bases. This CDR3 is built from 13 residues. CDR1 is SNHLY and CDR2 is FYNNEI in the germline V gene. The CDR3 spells CASSVGLAYEQYF. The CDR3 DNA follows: TGTGCCAGCAGCGTCGGACTAGCCTACGAGCAGTACTTC.

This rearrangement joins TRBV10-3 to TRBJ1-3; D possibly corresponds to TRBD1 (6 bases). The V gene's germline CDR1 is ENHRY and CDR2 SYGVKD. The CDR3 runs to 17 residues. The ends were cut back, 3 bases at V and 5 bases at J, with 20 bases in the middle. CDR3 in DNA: TGTGCCATCAGTGATGACAGGTCGATAGCGGGTAGAAACACCATATATTTT. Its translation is CAISDDRSIAGRNTIYF.

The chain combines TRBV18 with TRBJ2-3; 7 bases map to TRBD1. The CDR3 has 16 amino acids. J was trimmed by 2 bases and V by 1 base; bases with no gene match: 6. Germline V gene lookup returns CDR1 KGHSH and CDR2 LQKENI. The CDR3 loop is CASSPRTGSITDTQYF. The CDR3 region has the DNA TGTGCCAGCTCACCACGGACAGGTTCCATCACAGATACGCAGTATTTT.

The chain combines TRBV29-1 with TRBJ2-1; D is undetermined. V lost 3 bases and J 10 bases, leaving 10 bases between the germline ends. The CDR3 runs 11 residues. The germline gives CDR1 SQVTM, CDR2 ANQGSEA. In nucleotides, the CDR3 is TGCAGCGTTGAGGCCCGATGGGAGCAGTTCTTC. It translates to CSVEARWEQFF.

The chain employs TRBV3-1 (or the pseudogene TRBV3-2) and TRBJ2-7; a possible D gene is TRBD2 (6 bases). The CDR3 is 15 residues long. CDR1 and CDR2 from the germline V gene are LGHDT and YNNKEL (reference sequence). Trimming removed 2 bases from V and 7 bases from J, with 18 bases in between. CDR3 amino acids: CASSQTGRPELEQYF. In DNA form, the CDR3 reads TGTGCCAGCAGCCAAACCGGGAGACCAGAGCTGGAGCAGTACTTC.

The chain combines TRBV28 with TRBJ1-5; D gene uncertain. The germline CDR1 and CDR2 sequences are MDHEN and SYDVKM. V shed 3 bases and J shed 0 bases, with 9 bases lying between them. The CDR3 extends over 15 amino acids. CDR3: CASSLALHSNQPQHF. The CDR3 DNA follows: TGTGCCAGCAGTTTGGCTCTTCATAGCAATCAGCCCCAGCATTTT.

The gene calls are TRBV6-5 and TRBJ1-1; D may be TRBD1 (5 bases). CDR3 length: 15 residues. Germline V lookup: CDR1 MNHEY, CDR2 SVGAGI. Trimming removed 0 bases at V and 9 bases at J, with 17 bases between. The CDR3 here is CASSYSGAHRGKAFF. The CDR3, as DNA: TGTGCCAGCAGTTACTCCGGAGCTCATCGGGGGAAAGCTTTCTTT.

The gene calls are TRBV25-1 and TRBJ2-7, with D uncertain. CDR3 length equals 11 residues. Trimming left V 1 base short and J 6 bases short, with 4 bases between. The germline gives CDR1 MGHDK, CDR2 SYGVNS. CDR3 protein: CASSESGEQYF. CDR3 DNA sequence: TGTGCCAGCAGTGAATCGGGCGAGCAGTACTTC.

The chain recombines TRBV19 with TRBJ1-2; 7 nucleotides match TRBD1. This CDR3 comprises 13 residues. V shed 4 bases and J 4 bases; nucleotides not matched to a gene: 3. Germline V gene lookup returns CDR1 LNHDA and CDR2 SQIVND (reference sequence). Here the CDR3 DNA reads TGTGCCAGTAGTAAGGACAGGCGCTATGGCTACACCTTC. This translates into CASSKDRRYGYTF.

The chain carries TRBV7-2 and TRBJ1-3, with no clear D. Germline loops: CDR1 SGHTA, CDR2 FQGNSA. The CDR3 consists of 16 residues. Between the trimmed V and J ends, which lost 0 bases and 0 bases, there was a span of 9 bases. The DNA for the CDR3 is TGTGCCAGCAGCTTAGCGGTGGCTTTCTCTGGAAACACCATATATTTT. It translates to CASSLAVAFSGNTIYF.

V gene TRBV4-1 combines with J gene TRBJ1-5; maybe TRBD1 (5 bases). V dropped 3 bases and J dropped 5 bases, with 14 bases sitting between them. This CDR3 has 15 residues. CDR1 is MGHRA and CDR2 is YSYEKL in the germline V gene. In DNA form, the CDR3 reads TGCGCCAGCAGCCAGGTTTACAGGACCGATCAGCCCCAGCATTTT. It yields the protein CASSQVYRTDQPQHF.

This CDR3 is CASSQGWMGASYNEQFF. The CDR3 DNA sequence: TGTGCCAGCAGCCAAGGGTGGATGGGGGCCTCCTACAATGAGCAGTTCTTC. This chain joins TRBV3-1 (or the pseudogene TRBV3-2) and TRBJ2-1; tentatively, D is TRBD1 (6 bases). Looked up from germline, CDR1 is LGHDT and CDR2 is YNNKEL (reference sequence). The CDR3 loop spans 17 amino acids. Trimming took 1 base from V and 0 from J, leaving 13 bases between them.

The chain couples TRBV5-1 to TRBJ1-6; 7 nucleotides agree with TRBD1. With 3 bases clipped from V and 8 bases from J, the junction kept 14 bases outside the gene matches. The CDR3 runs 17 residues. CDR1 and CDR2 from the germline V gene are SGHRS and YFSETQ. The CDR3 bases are TGCGCCAGCAGCTGGAGCGAGATGGGACAGACCGATTCACCCCTCCACTTT. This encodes CASSWSEMGQTDSPLHF.

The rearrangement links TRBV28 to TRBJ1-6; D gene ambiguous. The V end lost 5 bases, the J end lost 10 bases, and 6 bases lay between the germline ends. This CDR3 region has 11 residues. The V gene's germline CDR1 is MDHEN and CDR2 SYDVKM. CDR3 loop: CASSALSPLHF. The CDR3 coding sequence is TGTGCCAGCAGTGCACTATCACCCCTCCACTTT.

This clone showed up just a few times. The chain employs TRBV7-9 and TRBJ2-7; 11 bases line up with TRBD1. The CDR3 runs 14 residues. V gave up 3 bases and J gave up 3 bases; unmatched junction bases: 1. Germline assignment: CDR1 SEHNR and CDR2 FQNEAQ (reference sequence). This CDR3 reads CASSLDRGLYEQYF. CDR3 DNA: TGTGCCAGCAGCTTGGACAGGGGGCTCTACGAGCAGTACTTC.

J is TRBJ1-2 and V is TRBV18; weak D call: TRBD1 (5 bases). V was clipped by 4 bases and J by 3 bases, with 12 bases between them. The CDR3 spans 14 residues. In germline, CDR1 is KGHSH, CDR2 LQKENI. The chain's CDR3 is CASSRTGGDYGYTF. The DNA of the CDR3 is TGTGCCAGCTCACGCACCGGGGGGGACTATGGCTACACCTTC. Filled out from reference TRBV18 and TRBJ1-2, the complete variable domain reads NAGVMQNPRHLVRRRGQEARLRCSPMKGHSHVYWYRQLPEEGLKFMVYLQKENIIDESGMPKERFSAEFPKEGPSILRIQQVVRGDSAAYFCASSRTGGDYGYTFGSGTRLTVV.